This T cell receptor beta chain was captured by sequencing in a study of Graves' ophthalmopathy and Graves' hyperthyroidism. On the study more broadly: No treatment had been given when peripheral blood was collected at initial diagnosis.

This CDR3 has 17 residues. Unmatched junction bases numbered 17, after V lost 7 bases and J lost 5 bases. Points from the study as a whole: For separating ophthalmopathy from stable hyperthyroidism, a 13-signature model gave 85% to 90% sensitivity and approximately 80% specificity.

A word on this clonotype: The antigen remains undetermined.

As the template, RNA transcripts were used to amplify TCR beta CDR3 regions. An opening RT-PCR round employed HTBI primers and preceded a second-round multiplex PCR. Each CDR3 protein gets one entry after TCRdb re-called the multiplex PCR reads with MiXCR. The sample lists about 150,000 distinct CDR3 sequences; around two fifths were seen once. Serum thyroxine and TRAb, along with clinical symptoms, thyroid ultrasound and orbital computed tomography, were what diagnosis relied on. This sequence joins TRBV12-3 or TRBV12-4 and TRBJ1-5; 7 nucleotides align to TRBD1. The sample consisted of peripheral blood. The receptor comes from a woman aged 40 to 55 with Graves' ophthalmopathy. The CDR3 nucleotides are TGTGCCAGCACCTCAACGGAGACAGGGAAGTTTGATCAGCCCCAGCATTTT. It encodes CASTSTETGKFDQPQHF.